A selection of T cell receptor beta chains follows, all from one sample in a study of OX40 agonist ivuxolimab in advanced cancers. Some clones are missing from TCRdb's copy, which holds only in-frame ones; the method was immunoSEQ multiplex PCR. The table has tens of thousands of clones, approximately 90% seen once. This specimen consisted of CD4+ or CD8+ T cells sorted from blood, obtained in a trial of the OX40 agonist ivuxolimab. The receptors derive from an adult with an advanced solid tumor such as melanoma, head and neck, liver or kidney cancer. Both conserved end residues are part of each CDR3. Each record gives: V gene, CDR3 length, D gene, clone size, J gene, CDR3 protein, CDR3 DNA. D genes are given only for firm matches. Only some rows state a clone size, as once, few, many or a class for expanded clones.

TRBV28	14	.	.	TRBJ2-2	CASSLPRYTGELFF	TGTGCCAGCAGTTTACCTAGATACACCGGGGAGCTGTTTTTT
TRBV12-2	18	.	.	TRBJ2-1	CASRTTGPEKRSYNEQFF	TGTGCAAGTCGCACGACAGGGCCCGAAAAGCGCTCCTACAATGAGCAGTTCTTC
TRBV7-9	16	TRBD2	.	TRBJ2-7	CASSFVSGGFSYEQYF	TGTGCCAGCAGCTTTGTATCGGGAGGGTTCTCCTACGAGCAGTACTTC
TRBV14	14	.	.	TRBJ1-1	CASSRNTGLTEAFF	TGTGCCAGCAGCCGAAACACAGGGCTCACTGAAGCTTTCTTT
TRBV7-3	17	TRBD1	.	TRBJ2-2	CASSTRTGSVNTGELFF	TGTGCCAGCAGCACCCGGACAGGATCGGTAAACACCGGGGAGCTGTTTTTT
TRBV7-9	15	.	.	TRBJ2-2	CASSFAGRHTGELFF	TGTGCCAGCAGCTTTGCGGGACGGCACACCGGGGAGCTGTTTTTT
TRBV18	14	.	.	TRBJ2-5	CASSRNSQGETQYF	TGTGCCAGCTCTCGTAACTCCCAGGGGGAGACCCAGTACTTC
TRBV29-1	14	.	.	TRBJ2-7	CSVAWQGRLYEQYF	TGCAGCGTTGCCTGGCAGGGACGTCTGTACGAGCAGTACTTC
TRBV5-1	17	TRBD1	.	TRBJ2-5	CASSLDRQGRAQETQYF	TGCGCCAGCAGCTTGGACCGACAGGGTAGGGCCCAAGAGACCCAGTACTTC
TRBV2	11	.	.	TRBJ1-5	CASRVNWPQHF	TGTGCCAGCAGGGTTAATTGGCCCCAGCATTTT
TRBV2	11	.	.	TRBJ2-5	CASMSGETQYF	TGTGCCAGCATGTCCGGGGAGACCCAGTACTTC
TRBV30	12	.	.	TRBJ1-5	CAWSGSGQPQHF	TGTGCCTGGAGTGGTTCTGGTCAGCCCCAGCATTTT
TRBV5-6	15	TRBD1	once	TRBJ2-5	CASSMPQGAVETQYF	TGTGCCAGCAGCATGCCACAGGGGGCCGTAGAGACCCAGTACTTC
TRBV2	14	.	.	TRBJ2-1	CASSERRRSNEQFF	TGTGCCAGCAGTGAAAGGCGACGCTCCAATGAGCAGTTCTTC
TRBV19	13	.	few	TRBJ1-5	CASSEQGNQPQHF	TGTGCCAGTAGTGAGCAGGGCAATCAGCCCCAGCATTTT
TRBV4-2	16	TRBD2	.	TRBJ2-1	CASSSWTSGDNNEQFF	TGTGCCAGCAGCTCTTGGACTAGCGGGGATAACAATGAGCAGTTCTTC
TRBV6-5	13	.	.	TRBJ2-1	CASSYSRGYEQFF	TGTGCCAGCAGTTACTCGAGAGGGTATGAGCAGTTCTTC
TRBV11-2	15	.	.	TRBJ2-1	CASIPGRQTYNEQFF	TGTGCCAGCATCCCCGGCAGGCAGACCTACAATGAGCAGTTCTTC
TRBV7-6	14	.	.	TRBJ2-7	CASSSPGVADEQYF	TGTGCCAGCAGCTCCCCGGGGGTCGCCGACGAGCAGTACTTC
TRBV28	16	TRBD1	.	TRBJ2-4	CASRIGTGLAKNIQYF	TGTGCCAGCAGGATCGGGACAGGGTTGGCCAAAAACATTCAGTACTTC
TRBV7-6	17	TRBD1	.	TRBJ2-1	CASSVGLRDRGNYEQFF	TGTGCCAGCAGCGTAGGCCTCCGGGACAGGGGGAATTATGAGCAGTTCTTC
TRBV19	15	.	.	TRBJ2-5	CASSLITGGVETQYF	TGTGCCAGTAGCCTGATCACAGGGGGGGTAGAGACCCAGTACTTC
TRBV7-2	14	.	few	TRBJ1-5	CASSLVAEGQPQHF	TGTGCCAGCAGCTTAGTGGCAGAGGGTCAGCCCCAGCATTTT
TRBV4-2	16	TRBD2	.	TRBJ2-7	CASSPSAGGLSYEQYF	TGTGCCAGCAGCCCATCGGCGGGAGGTCTCTCCTACGAGCAGTACTTC
TRBV20-1	10	.	.	TRBJ2-3	CSAGVDTQYF	TGCAGTGCCGGAGTCGATACGCAGTATTTT
TRBV7-9	14	.	few	TRBJ1-1	CASSLEIRNTEAFF	TGTGCCAGCAGCTTAGAAATTAGGAACACTGAAGCTTTCTTT
TRBV28	15	.	.	TRBJ1-5	CASSLNLNRQGPQHF	TGTGCCAGCAGTCTAAACTTAAACAGGCAAGGGCCCCAGCATTTT
TRBV5-6	14	.	.	TRBJ2-7	CASSFGTAGYEQYF	TGTGCCAGCAGCTTTGGGACAGCGGGTTACGAGCAGTACTTC
TRBV15	16	.	.	TRBJ2-5	CATSRDRGSPGGTQYF	TGTGCCACCAGCAGAGATAGGGGATCCCCGGGGGGCACCCAGTACTTC
TRBV6-6	14	.	.	TRBJ2-3	CASRLLGYTDTQYF	TGTGCCAGCAGACTACTCGGGTACACAGATACGCAGTATTTT
TRBV7-8	11	.	.	TRBJ2-5	CASSSPRTQYF	TGTGCCAGCAGCTCCCCCCGGACCCAGTACTTC
TRBV5-1	17	.	.	TRBJ2-2	CASSSLGQGPVSGELFF	TGCGCCAGCAGCTCCCTCGGGCAGGGCCCGGTGTCCGGGGAGCTGTTTTTT
TRBV7-2	16	.	.	TRBJ2-3	CASSLGLSSLTDTQYF	TGTGCCAGCAGCTTAGGATTGTCTAGTCTCACAGATACGCAGTATTTT
TRBV5-4	17	TRBD1	once	TRBJ2-4	CASSGGQGASAKNIQYF	TGTGCCAGCAGCGGGGGACAGGGGGCCTCAGCCAAAAACATTCAGTACTTC
TRBV14	13	.	.	TRBJ2-7	CASSQRGPYEQYF	TGTGCCAGCAGCCAGCGGGGACCCTACGAGCAGTACTTC
TRBV9	16	TRBD2	.	TRBJ2-1	CASSPRGGRSYNEQFF	TGTGCCAGCAGCCCCCGGGGGGGGCGATCCTACAATGAGCAGTTCTTC
TRBV4-3	15	TRBD1	.	TRBJ2-3	CASSQDRGQADTQYF	TGCGCCAGCAGCCAAGACAGGGGGCAAGCAGATACGCAGTATTTT
TRBV2	13	.	.	TRBJ1-4	CASTLDGGEKLFF	TGTGCCAGCACCCTAGATGGTGGTGAAAAACTGTTTTTT
TRBV27	14	.	once	TRBJ2-7	CASSSDSLLYEQYF	TGTGCCAGCAGTTCGGACAGCCTGCTCTACGAGCAGTACTTC
TRBV11-3	15	TRBD1	.	TRBJ2-1	CASSPFGQGADEQFF	TGTGCCAGCAGCCCCTTCGGGCAGGGGGCCGATGAGCAGTTCTTC
TRBV18	16	.	.	TRBJ1-5	CASYTPRPTSNQPQHF	TGTGCCAGCTACACCCCCCGGCCTACAAGCAATCAGCCCCAGCATTTT
TRBV14	18	TRBD2	once	TRBJ2-7	CASSHRTLRDYRQYEQYF	TGTGCCAGCAGCCACCGAACTCTCCGGGACTACCGTCAGTACGAGCAGTACTTC
TRBV7-8	15	.	.	TRBJ2-1	CASGERTTTYNEQFF	TGTGCCAGCGGGGAAAGGACTACTACCTACAATGAGCAGTTCTTC
TRBV7-9	12	.	.	TRBJ1-3	CASSLMGDAIYF	TGTGCCAGCAGCCTAATGGGGGACGCCATATATTTT
TRBV15	16	TRBD2	.	TRBJ2-3	CATSRPKGLHTDTQYF	TGTGCCACCAGCAGACCCAAGGGACTACACACAGATACGCAGTATTTT
TRBV6-6	14	TRBD1	.	TRBJ1-1	CASRPGGGHTEAFF	TGTGCCAGCAGGCCGGGAGGGGGCCACACTGAAGCTTTCTTT
TRBV6-4	14	TRBD2	.	TRBJ2-2	CASKKREYVGELFF	TGTGCCAGCAAAAAGCGGGAGTATGTCGGGGAGCTGTTTTTT
TRBV5-4	14	TRBD1	.	TRBJ2-1	CASSPERQGHEQFF	TGTGCCAGCAGCCCAGAACGACAGGGGCATGAGCAGTTCTTC
TRBV19	15	.	.	TRBJ2-3	CASSISGPRTDTQYF	TGTGCCAGTAGTATATCTGGGCCTCGCACAGATACGCAGTATTTT
TRBV28	15	.	once	TRBJ2-2	CASSLLAPGTGELFF	TGTGCCAGCAGTTTACTAGCCCCGGGCACCGGGGAGCTGTTTTTT
TRBV6-5	14	.	.	TRBJ2-4	CASTTLGAKNIQYF	TGTGCCAGCACCACACTAGGGGCCAAAAACATTCAGTACTTC
TRBV7-9	12	.	.	TRBJ2-7	CASSLTGYEQYF	TGTGCCAGCAGCTTGACGGGCTACGAGCAGTACTTC
TRBV5-6	13	.	.	TRBJ2-3	CASSTRAADTQYF	TGTGCCAGCAGCACCCGGGCTGCAGATACGCAGTATTTT
TRBV19	14	.	once	TRBJ1-5	CASSIGGAMRPQHF	TGTGCCAGTAGTATAGGTGGGGCCATGCGGCCCCAGCATTTT
TRBV10-1	15	TRBD2	once	TRBJ2-7	CASSESSGGSHEQYF	TGCGCCAGCAGTGAGTCTTCGGGAGGGTCCCACGAGCAGTACTTC
TRBV19	15	TRBD1	.	TRBJ1-5	CASSTPGTGNQPQHF	TGTGCCAGTAGTACCCCCGGGACAGGGAATCAGCCCCAGCATTTT
TRBV6-6	13	.	once	TRBJ1-2	CASRRTGNYGYTF	TGTGCCAGCAGAAGAACGGGGAACTATGGCTACACCTTC